The 3 T cell receptor beta chains below come from one sample, sequenced in a study of post-analysis software for immune sequencing data. Study results and caveats: Elevated frequency relative to controls characterized four to six TRBV segments in patients, TRBV5-6, TRBV5-1 and TRBV20-1 among them.

Built from TCR beta cDNA, the libraries had unique molecular identifiers in them. TCRdb fed the PCR reads into MiXCR, producing one record per CDR3 protein. The sample holds roughly 800,000 distinct CDR3 sequences; roughly 50% are singletons and the top ten take just under 5%. The antigens these receptors bind are not known. Specimen: blood. These receptors all come from a girl aged 5 to 17 with multiple sclerosis.

The chain employs TRBV7-6 and TRBJ2-4; 8 bases match TRBD1. The DNA end is more similar to TRBJ2-5, so the J call may be wrong. This CDR3 region has 15 residues. Looked up from germline, CDR1 is SGHVS and CDR2 is FNYEAQ. The CDR3, as DNA: TGTGCCAGCAGCATACGACAGGGGTTTAGAGAGACCCAGTACTTC. This codes for CASSIRQGFRETQYF.

The J gene is TRBJ2-1, the V gene TRBV3-1; weak D call: TRBD2 (6 bases). Germline CDR1 reads LGHDT; CDR2 reads YNNKEL (reference sequence). Trimming removed 0 bases at V and 9 bases at J, with 18 bases between. The CDR3 runs 16 residues. The CDR3 bases are TGTGCCAGCAGCCAAGATCGACACGGGACTTCGGGTGAGCAGTTCTTC. As protein: CASSQDRHGTSGEQFF.

The gene calls are TRBV4-2 and TRBJ2-1; 10 bases map to TRBD2. CDR3 length: 17 amino acids. Germline V gene lookup returns CDR1 LGHNA and CDR2 YNFKEQ. Trimming cost V 0 bases and J 10 bases; bases outside gene matches: 12. The CDR3 is CASSQEPSGGTAGEQFF. CDR3 bases: TGTGCCAGCAGCCAAGAGCCTAGCGGGGGCACAGCGGGAGAGCAGTTCTTC.